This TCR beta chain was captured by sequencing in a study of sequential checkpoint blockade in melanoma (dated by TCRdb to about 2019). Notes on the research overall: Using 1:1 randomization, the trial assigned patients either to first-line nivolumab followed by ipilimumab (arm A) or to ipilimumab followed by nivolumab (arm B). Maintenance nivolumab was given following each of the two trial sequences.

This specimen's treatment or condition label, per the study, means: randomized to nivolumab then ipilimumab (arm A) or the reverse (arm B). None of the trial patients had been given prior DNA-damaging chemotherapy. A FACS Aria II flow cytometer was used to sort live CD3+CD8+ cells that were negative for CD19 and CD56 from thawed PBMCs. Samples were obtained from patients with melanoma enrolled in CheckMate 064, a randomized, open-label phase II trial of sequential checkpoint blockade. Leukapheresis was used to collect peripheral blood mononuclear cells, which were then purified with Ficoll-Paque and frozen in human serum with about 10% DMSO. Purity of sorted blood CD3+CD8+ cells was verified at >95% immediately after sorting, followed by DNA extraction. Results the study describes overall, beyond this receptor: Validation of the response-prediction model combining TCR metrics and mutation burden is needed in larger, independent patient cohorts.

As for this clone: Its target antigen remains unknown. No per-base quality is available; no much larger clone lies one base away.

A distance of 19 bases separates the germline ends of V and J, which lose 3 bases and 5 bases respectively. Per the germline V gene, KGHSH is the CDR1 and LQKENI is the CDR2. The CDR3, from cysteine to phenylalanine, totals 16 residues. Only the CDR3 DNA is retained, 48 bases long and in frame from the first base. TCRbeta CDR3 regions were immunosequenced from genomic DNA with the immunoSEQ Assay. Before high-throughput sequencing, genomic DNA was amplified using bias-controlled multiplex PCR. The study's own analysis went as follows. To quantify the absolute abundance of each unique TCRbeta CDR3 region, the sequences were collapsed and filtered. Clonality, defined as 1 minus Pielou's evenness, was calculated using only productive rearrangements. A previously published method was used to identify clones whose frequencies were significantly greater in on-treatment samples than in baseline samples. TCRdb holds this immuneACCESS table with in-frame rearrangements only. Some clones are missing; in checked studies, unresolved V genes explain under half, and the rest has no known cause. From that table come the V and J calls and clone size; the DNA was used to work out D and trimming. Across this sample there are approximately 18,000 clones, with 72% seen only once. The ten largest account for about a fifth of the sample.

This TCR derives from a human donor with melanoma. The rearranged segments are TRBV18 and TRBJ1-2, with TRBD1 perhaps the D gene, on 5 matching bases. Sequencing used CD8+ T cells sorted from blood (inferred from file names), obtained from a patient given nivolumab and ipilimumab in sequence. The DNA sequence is TGTGCCAGCTCACCCCCGAGTTCAGGGCATGTTTATGGCTACACCTTC. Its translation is CASSPPSSGHVYGYTF.